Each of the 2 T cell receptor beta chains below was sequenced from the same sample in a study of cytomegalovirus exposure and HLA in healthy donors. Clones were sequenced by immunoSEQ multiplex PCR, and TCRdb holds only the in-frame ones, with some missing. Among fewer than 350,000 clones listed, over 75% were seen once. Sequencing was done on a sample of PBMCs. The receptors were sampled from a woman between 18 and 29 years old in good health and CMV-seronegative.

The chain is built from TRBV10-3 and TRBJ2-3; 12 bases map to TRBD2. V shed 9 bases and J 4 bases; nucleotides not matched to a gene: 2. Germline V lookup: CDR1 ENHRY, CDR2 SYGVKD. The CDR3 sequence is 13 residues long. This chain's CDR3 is CAMGTSGPDTQYF. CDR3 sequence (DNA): TGTGCCATGGGGACTAGCGGGCCAGATACGCAGTATTTT.

The CDR3 sequence: CASSLDSSYYNEQFF. CDR3 bases: TGTGCCAGCAGCTTGGACAGTTCCTACTACAATGAGCAGTTCTTC. The rearrangement uses TRBV5-8 and TRBJ2-1; D call uncertain. Trimming removed 0 bases from V and 3 bases from J, with 10 bases in between. The germline CDR1 and CDR2 sequences are SGHTS and YDEGEE. The CDR3 covers 15 residues. The variable domain in full, with the rest retrieved from reference TRBV5-8 and TRBJ2-1, is EAGVTQSPTHLIKTRGQQATLRCSPISGHTSVYWYQQALGLGLQFLLWYDEGEERNRGNFPPRFSGRQFPNYSSELNVNALELEDSALYLCASSLDSSYYNEQFFGPGTRLTVL.